Listed here are 9 T cell receptor beta chains from one sample, sequenced in a study of glioma-infiltrating T cells. Using RNA template, CDR3s of TCR alpha and beta were amplified with iRepertoire arm-PCR. TCRdb fed the multiplex PCR reads into MiXCR, producing one record per CDR3 protein. The sample lists under 130,000 distinct CDR3 sequences; 25% to 35% were seen once. Specimen: glioma tissue, nonneoplastic brain tissue, or PBMCs (not recorded which). Receptors originate from a human donor with low-grade glioma or glioblastoma, undergoing nonglioma brain surgery, or in good health (not recorded which).

This clonotype was detected ten times or more. The CDR3 nucleotides read TGTGCCAGCAGTGAAAACTGGGGAGGAGACTCCTACAATGAGCAGTTCTTC. Protein product: CASSENWGGDSYNEQFF. This chain links TRBV6-1 with TRBJ2-1; tentative D call: TRBD2 (6 bases). Germline assignment: CDR1 MNHNS and CDR2 SASEGT. Deletions cut 2 bases from V and 0 bases from J, with 14 bases between. This CDR3 is 17 amino acids long.

This clonotype was seen many times. The CDR3 is CASSPLGAYEQYF. CDR3 coding DNA: TGTGCCAGCAGCCCCCTCGGGGCCTACGAGCAGTACTTC. The gene calls are TRBV3-1 and TRBJ2-7; the D gene is possibly TRBD2 (5 bases). CDR1 LGHDT and CDR2 YNNKEL come from the germline V gene (reference sequence). This CDR3 is built from 13 residues. Trimming removed 4 bases at V and 2 bases at J, with 9 bases between.

Many counts were recorded for this clonotype. The genes are TRBV14 and TRBJ2-3; 10 bases line up with TRBD1. Trimming at V came to 4 bases and at J to 4 bases, leaving 8 bases not matched to a gene. This CDR3 spans 16 amino acids. CDR1 and CDR2 (germline): SGHDN, FVKESK. For the CDR3, the DNA is TGTGCCAGCAGCCGTCCCGGGACAGGGGTTTCAGATACGCAGTATTTT. Translating gives CASSRPGTGVSDTQYF.

This clonotype was recorded many times. This chain uses TRBV28 with TRBJ2-3; TRBD2 matches at 8 bases. Germline CDR1 reads MDHEN; CDR2 reads SYDVKM. This CDR3 has 14 residues. Trimming at V came to 7 bases and at J to 5 bases, leaving 8 bases not matched to a gene. The CDR3 sequence is CASKSGGEGDTQYF. In nucleotides, the CDR3 is TGTGCCAGCAAAAGCGGGGGTGAGGGAGATACGCAGTATTTT.

This clonotype was seen many times. The chain recombines TRBV15 with TRBJ2-3; D could derive from TRBD1 or TRBD2 (6 bases each). The CDR3 spans 17 residues. Germline assignment: CDR1 LNHNV and CDR2 YYDKDF (reference sequence). V was pared by 0 bases and J by 0 bases, with 13 bases between. DNA for the CDR3: TGTGCCACCAGCAGAGATTTGGGGGGCATTAGCACAGATACGCAGTATTTT. Its protein is CATSRDLGGISTDTQYF.

This chain links TRBV28 with TRBJ2-5; 8 positions match TRBD2. Germline V lookup: CDR1 MDHEN, CDR2 SYDVKM. The CDR3 totals 16 residues. V shed 0 bases, J shed 5 bases, and the junction held 8 bases outside the gene matches. The CDR3 DNA reads TGTGCCAGCAGTTTATGTGACCGGGGGGGCCGGGAGACCCAGTACTTC. Protein sequence: CASSLCDRGGRETQYF.

The V call is TRBV2, the J call TRBJ1-2; possible D gene TRBD1, 5 bases. Germline CDR1 SNHLY, CDR2 FYNNEI. V was pared by 8 bases and J by 8 bases, with 18 bases between. The CDR3 spans 13 residues. The CDR3 loop is CASVPSGSGGYTF. In DNA, the CDR3 is TGTGCCAGCGTTCCCTCAGGGTCGGGAGGCTACACCTTC. Looking up the rest from reference TRBV2 and TRBJ1-2 gives the full variable domain: EPEVTQTPSHQVTQMGQEVILRCVPISNHLYFYWYRQILGQKVEFLVSFYNNEISEKSEIFDDQFSVERPDGSNFTLKIRSTKLEDSAMYFCASVPSGSGGYTFGSGTRLTVV.

This clonotype has a count of ten or more. The chain carries TRBV19 and TRBJ2-3, with D unclear. This CDR3 has 14 residues. The V gene lost 3 bases and the J gene lost 2 bases, with 9 bases spanning the gap. The germline V gene has CDR1 LNHDA and CDR2 SQIVND (reference sequence). In DNA form, the CDR3 reads TGTGCCAGTAGTATTGGTCGTAACACAGATACGCAGTATTTT. It encodes CASSIGRNTDTQYF.

Note on this clonotype: This could be a read error, since a much larger clone is one nucleotide away. The chain has TRBV5-1 and TRBJ1-1; TRBD1 is a possible D gene (5 bases). V lost 4 bases and J lost 6, with 16 bases in between. This CDR3 contains 14 residues. Per germline, CDR1 SGHRS and CDR2 YFSETQ. The CDR3 sequence is CASSNVGGSAEAFF. CDR3 in DNA: TGCGCCAGCAGCAATGTCGGGGGTAGCGCTGAAGCTTTCTTT.